What follows are 5 T cell receptor beta chains derived from one specimen sequenced in a study of cytomegalovirus exposure and HLA in healthy donors. PCR was performed using 60 Vbeta and 13 Jbeta primers. Here immunoSEQ multiplex PCR was the method, and the copy in TCRdb shows in-frame clones only, minus some. This sample has around 96,000 clones; around 60% occur once, and the top ten carry roughly 3.2%. The material sequenced was PBMCs. The receptors originated from a man between 60 and 75 years old in good health and CMV-seronegative.

The genes are TRBV9 and TRBJ2-5, with D uncertain. Germline values: CDR1 SGDLS, CDR2 YYNGEE. V lost 4 bases and J 0 bases, leaving 7 bases between the germline ends. This CDR3 comprises 13 residues. For the CDR3, the DNA is TGTGCCAGCAGCCGTATGTACCAAGAGACCCAGTACTTC. As protein: CASSRMYQETQYF.

The chain employs TRBV7-9 and TRBJ2-1, with 8 bases aligning to TRBD1. The length of the CDR3 is 15 residues. V dropped 4 bases and J dropped 3; count of bases not matched to a gene: 5. In germline, CDR1 is SEHNR, CDR2 FQNEAQ (reference sequence). Here the CDR3 DNA reads TGTGCCAGCAGCTCTCCGGGACAGGTCTACAATGAGCAGTTCTTC. As protein: CASSSPGQVYNEQFF.

The chain joins TRBV6-5 to TRBJ2-1; 10 nucleotides line up with TRBD1. This CDR3 region has 15 residues. Germline CDR1 is MNHEY and CDR2 is SVGAGI. Trimming at V came to 8 bases and at J to 4 bases, leaving 8 bases not matched to a gene. In DNA, the CDR3 is TGTGCCAGCCAAGCAAGGACAGGGGGTTACAATGAGCAGTTCTTC. This gives the protein CASQARTGGYNEQFF.

The chain recombines TRBV30 with TRBJ1-3; D remains unclear. The length of the CDR3 is 11 residues. CDR1 and CDR2 from the germline V gene are GTSNPN and SVGIG (reference sequence). CDR3 in DNA: TGTGCTCACCAGGCAGGAAACACCATATATTTT. Protein product: CAHQAGNTIYF.

V is TRBV10-3 and J is TRBJ1-1; possible D gene TRBD1, 5 bases. With 4 bases removed from V and 2 bases from J, the gap between germline ends came to 17 bases. CDR1 ENHRY and CDR2 SYGVKD come from the germline V gene. The CDR3 contains 16 residues. CDR3 DNA sequence: TGTGCCATCAGTGTCACGGCGGGACTGATAAACACTGAAGCTTTCTTT. This sequence encodes CAISVTAGLINTEAFF.